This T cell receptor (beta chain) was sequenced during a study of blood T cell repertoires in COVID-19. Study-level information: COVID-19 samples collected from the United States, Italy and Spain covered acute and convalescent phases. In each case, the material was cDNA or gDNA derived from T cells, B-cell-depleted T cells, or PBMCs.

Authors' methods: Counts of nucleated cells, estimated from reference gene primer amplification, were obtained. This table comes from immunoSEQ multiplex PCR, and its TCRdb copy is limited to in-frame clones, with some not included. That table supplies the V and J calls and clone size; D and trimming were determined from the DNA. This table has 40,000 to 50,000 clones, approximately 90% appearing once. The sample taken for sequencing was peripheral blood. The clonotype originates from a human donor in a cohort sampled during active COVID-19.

As DNA, the CDR3 is TGTGCCAGTAGTAGACAGGTCTCTGGGGCCAACGTCCTGACTTTC. As protein: CASSRQVSGANVLTF. This chain connects TRBV19 to TRBJ2-6, with D tentatively TRBD1 (6 bases). The CDR3 covers 15 residues. Germline lookup yields CDR1 LNHDA and CDR2 SQIVND (reference sequence). V lost 4 bases to trimming and J lost 0 bases, with 7 bases between them. Together with reference TRBV19 and TRBJ2-6, the CDR3 gives the full variable domain: DGGITQSPKYLFRKEGQNVTLSCEQNLNHDAMYWYRQDPGQGLRLIYYSQIVNDFQKGDIAEGYSVSREKKESFPLTVTSAQKNPTAFYLCASSRQVSGANVLTFGAGSRLTVL.